This T cell receptor (beta chain) was sequenced in a study of identifying expanded T cells in peripheral blood. The CDR3 is made up of 15 amino acids. Trimming removed 5 bases from V and 2 bases from J; junction bases left unmatched: 6. Germline V CDR1 and CDR2: MNHEY, SVGAGI. Collection occurred without any documented infections or immune events in donors. Clones were sequenced by immunoSEQ multiplex PCR, and TCRdb holds only the in-frame ones, with some missing. Of fewer than 85,000 clones in the sample, around 91% were seen once. This receptor was identified in a person between 18 and 75 years old in good health. The sequenced sample was blood. This chain connects TRBV6-5 to TRBJ2-1; 7 positions agree with TRBD2. CDR3 protein: CASSVSGTPYNEQFF. The CDR3 bases are TGTGCCAGCAGTGTGAGCGGGACTCCCTACAATGAGCAGTTCTTC.